The following is a TCR beta chain sequence with its context. Germline assignment: CDR1 SGDLS and CDR2 YYNGEE. The CDR3 contains 15 residues. Trimming took 0 bases from V and 0 from J, leaving 7 bases between them. This sample is drawn from a study of CD8 T cells in Susac syndrome. Random hexamers were used to reverse transcribe the RNA input (about 0.5 to 1 ug). Amplification of the TCR beta CDR3 was carried out by immunoSEQ multiplex PCR, which spanned a total of 54 Vbeta and 13 Jbeta segments. TCRdb used MiXCR to reprocess the immunoSEQ multiplex PCR reads, holding one entry per CDR3 protein. Here the sample spans 200,000 to 300,000 distinct CDR3 sequences, 93% being singletons. The multiple sclerosis controls were treatment-naive patients, and their relapsing-remitting disease was stable or active.

This chain links TRBV9 with TRBJ2-1; D is uncertain. The sequence derives from a human donor with multiple sclerosis. Sequenced: CD4+ T cells from PBMCs. The CDR3, as DNA: TGTGCCAGCAGCGTAGATCCCAGCTCCTACAATGAGCAGTTCTTC. Translating it yields CASSVDPSSYNEQFF.